The 27 T cell receptor beta chains given below trace back to one sample, sequenced in a study of shared clonotypes between healthy human individuals. Sequencing was performed with immunoSEQ multiplex PCR; in TCRdb, only in-frame clones are kept and a portion is missing. The sample includes around 1.9 million clones, 93% seen only once; the top ten take 1.7%. Positive CCR7 selection of CD45RO-negative cells yielded the naive CD8 cells, and terminally differentiated effector memory CD45RA+ cells were excluded. The source material was naive CD8+ T cells from PBMCs. The receptors come from a man aged 18 to 29 in good health. Some clones in this sample may be carry-over from other donors' samples.

This clone showed up just once. The chain links TRBV30 to TRBJ2-7; D is ambiguous. V lost 4 bases to trimming and J lost 5 bases, with 6 bases between them. The germline V gene has CDR1 GTSNPN and CDR2 SVGIG (reference sequence). The CDR3 runs to 10 residues. DNA for the CDR3: TGTGCCTGGATGTCTAACGAGCAGTACTTC. As protein: CAWMSNEQYF.

The chain has TRBV19 and TRBJ1-1, with a weak D call TRBD1 (5 bases). This CDR3 contains 15 residues. The germline gives CDR1 LNHDA, CDR2 SQIVND (reference sequence). Trimming took off 3 bases at V and 4 bases at J, with 15 bases between the two ends. The CDR3 loop reads CASSMGAGPGTEAFF. DNA of the CDR3: TGTGCCAGTAGTATGGGCGCGGGGCCGGGCACTGAAGCTTTCTTT.

V is TRBV5-8 and J is TRBJ1-5; D not certain. This CDR3 has 14 amino acids. In germline, CDR1 is SGHTS, CDR2 YDEGEE. V lost 2 bases, J lost 0 bases, and 6 bases lay in between. The CDR3 reads CASSLQNSNQPQHF. The CDR3 DNA follows: TGTGCCAGCAGCTTACAGAATAGCAATCAGCCCCAGCATTTT.

This rearrangement joins TRBV27 to TRBJ2-1; no definite D call. V dropped 3 bases and J dropped 7 bases, with 10 bases sitting between them. Germline CDR1 MNHEY, CDR2 SMNVEV (reference sequence). The CDR3 totals 13 residues. This CDR3 reads CASSLTLGNEQFF. The CDR3 region has the DNA TGTGCCAGCAGTTTGACCCTAGGGAATGAGCAGTTCTTC.

About this clone: Additional DNA sequences in this sample encode the identical CDR3. The chain employs TRBV27 and TRBJ2-7; 7 nucleotides align to TRBD1. Germline V gene sequence: CDR1 MNHEY, CDR2 SMNVEV (reference sequence). The CDR3 runs to 13 residues. V shed 3 bases and J 4 bases; nucleotides not matched to a gene: 3. The CDR3 here is CASSFGTAYEQYF. The CDR3 DNA sequence: TGTGCCAGCAGTTTCGGGACAGCTTACGAGCAGTACTTC.

V and J are TRBV13 and TRBJ2-5, with 12 nucleotides matching TRBD2. Germline V CDR1 and CDR2: PRHDT, FYEKMQ (reference sequence). The CDR3 loop spans 16 amino acids. V gave up 1 base and J gave up 5 bases; unmatched junction bases: 5. The CDR3 DNA follows: TGTGCCAGCAGCTTAGTACTAGCGGGAGGCCAGGAGACCCAGTACTTC. Protein sequence: CASSLVLAGGQETQYF.

The rearrangement links TRBV10-1 to TRBJ1-3; no clear D gene. CDR3 size: 16 residues. V shed 3 bases and J shed 0 bases, with 12 bases lying between them. Germline lookup yields CDR1 WNHNN and CDR2 SYGVQD (reference sequence). The CDR3 nucleotides are TGCGCCAGCAGTGATTCGGCAGAAAGCTCTGGAAACACCATATATTTT. Its translation: CASSDSAESSGNTIYF.

This sequence joins TRBV15 and TRBJ2-7; D not certain. CDR3 length: 16 residues. Trimming took 2 bases from V and 0 from J, leaving 14 bases between them. CDR1 and CDR2 from the germline V gene are LNHNV and YYDKDF (reference sequence). The CDR3 sequence is CATSRPIIAGSYEQYF. The CDR3 DNA sequence: TGTGCCACCAGCAGACCCATCATAGCTGGCTCCTACGAGCAGTACTTC.

This clone was seen only once. The chain combines TRBV6-5 with TRBJ1-5, with D tentatively TRBD1 (6 bases). Per germline, CDR1 MNHEY and CDR2 SVGAGI. Deletions cut 6 bases from V and 7 bases from J, with 16 bases between. The CDR3 runs 14 residues. The CDR3 here is CASRQGYSTQPQHF. In DNA, the CDR3 is TGTGCCAGCAGACAGGGCTATTCCACGCAGCCCCAGCATTTT.

This sequence joins TRBV27 and TRBJ2-7; D is tentatively TRBD1 or TRBD2 (6 bases each). CDR3 size: 17 residues. Germline loops: CDR1 MNHEY, CDR2 SMNVEV (reference sequence). Trimming removed 5 bases from V and 0 bases from J, with 20 bases in between. CDR3: CASSPRQAGTYSYEQYF. In DNA form, the CDR3 reads TGTGCCAGCAGTCCCCGACAGGCCGGGACTTACTCCTACGAGCAGTACTTC.

The genes are TRBV5-6 and TRBJ2-1, with 10 positions matching TRBD2. Germline V lookup: CDR1 SGHDT, CDR2 YYEEEE. V was clipped by 1 base and J by 6 bases; unmatched bases: 4. The CDR3 extends over 15 amino acids. The CDR3 nucleotides read TGTGCCAGCAGCTTGTATAGGACTAGCGGCAATGAGCAGTTCTTC. It specifies CASSLYRTSGNEQFF.

V gene TRBV6-5 combines with J gene TRBJ2-1; TRBD2 agrees at 14 bases. With V trimmed by 7 bases and J by 9 bases, 5 bases remained unmatched. The CDR3 runs to 14 residues. From germline, CDR1 is MNHEY and CDR2 SVGAGI. The CDR3 region is CASIGTSGGGEQFF. In DNA, the CDR3 is TGTGCCAGCATCGGGACTAGCGGGGGCGGTGAGCAGTTCTTC.

The chain has TRBV18 and TRBJ1-1; D is perhaps TRBD1 (6 bases). The germline V and J ends were trimmed by 4 bases and 4 bases, with 10 bases remaining between them. The germline V gene encodes CDR1 KGHSH and CDR2 LQKENI. The length of the CDR3 is 13 residues. The CDR3 here is CASSLGTSTEAFF. DNA of the CDR3: TGTGCCAGCTCACTCGGGACAAGCACTGAAGCTTTCTTT.

The chain joins TRBV27 to TRBJ2-2; 8 bases fit TRBD1. The trim removed 4 bases at V and 4 bases at J, leaving 8 bases unmatched. From germline, CDR1 is MNHEY and CDR2 SMNVEV (reference sequence). This CDR3 is built from 16 residues. For the CDR3, the DNA is TGTGCCAGCAGTTCCACAGGGGGGCGGGGCACCGGGGAGCTGTTTTTT. Translation gives CASSSTGGRGTGELFF.

The rearrangement joins TRBV12-5 to TRBJ2-7, with D maybe TRBD1 (5 bases). The CDR3 is made up of 16 amino acids. Germline V gives CDR1 LGHNT, CDR2 FRNRAP. Trimming removed 1 base at V and 3 bases at J, with 16 bases between. The CDR3 protein is CASGLDRIRVDYEQYF. Here the CDR3 DNA reads TGTGCTAGTGGTTTGGACCGGATCAGGGTGGACTACGAGCAGTACTTC.

The chain employs TRBV4-1 and TRBJ2-5, with a weak D call TRBD2 (7 bases). The J call may be in error: the DNA end matches TRBJ2-7 better. Germline values: CDR1 MGHRA, CDR2 YSYEKL. The CDR3 loop spans 15 amino acids. This CDR3 is CASSTGTQAGYEQYF. DNA of the CDR3: TGCGCCAGCAGCACAGGGACCCAAGCGGGGTACGAGCAGTACTTC.

The gene calls are TRBV7-9 and TRBJ2-5, with D possibly matching TRBD2 (6 bases). Germline CDR1 and CDR2: SEHNR and FQNEAQ (reference sequence). The CDR3 spans 15 residues. With 1 base removed from V and 5 bases from J, the gap between germline ends came to 14 bases. The CDR3 loop reads CASSLGTSGVETQYF. The CDR3 DNA follows: TGTGCCAGCAGCTTAGGAACGTCGGGGGTGGAGACCCAGTACTTC.

This clone was seen just once. The CDR3 loop is CSPSWDEQFF. The CDR3 region has the DNA TGCAGTCCAAGCTGGGATGAGCAGTTCTTC. The chain employs TRBV20-1 and TRBJ2-1; D not certain. The germline V gene has CDR1 DFQATT and CDR2 SNEGSKA (reference sequence). Trimming removed 8 bases at V and 8 bases at J, with 10 bases between. CDR3 length: 10 residues.

The rearrangement links TRBV6-5 to TRBJ1-1; D uncertain. The germline V gene encodes CDR1 MNHEY and CDR2 SVGAGI. The CDR3 has 10 residues. V was shortened by 4 bases and J by 4 bases, with 1 base between the two germline ends. The CDR3 DNA reads as TGTGCCAGCAGTTCCACTGAAGCTTTCTTT. Protein product: CASSSTEAFF.

The rearrangement uses TRBV27 and TRBJ1-6; D is uncertain. Trimming cost V 5 bases and J 7 bases, with 18 bases left between them. The CDR3 is 16 residues long. Germline-derived CDR1 and CDR2 are MNHEY and SMNVEV (reference sequence). DNA of the CDR3: TGTGCCAGCAGTCCTGGACCGTTGTCTGAGAATTCACCCCTCCACTTT. Translating gives CASSPGPLSENSPLHF.

The chain carries TRBV27 and TRBJ1-6; 8 bases are a match to TRBD1. The CDR3 has 15 residues. V was clipped by 3 bases and J by 9 bases; unmatched bases: 7. Germline values: CDR1 MNHEY, CDR2 SMNVEV (reference sequence). This chain's CDR3 is CASSLDRVALSPLHF. CDR3 coding DNA: TGTGCCAGCAGTTTGGACAGGGTAGCTCTTTCACCCCTCCACTTT.

The chain has TRBV11-2 and TRBJ2-7; 7 bases agree with TRBD2. Looked up from germline, CDR1 is SGHAT and CDR2 is FQNNGV. The CDR3 is 16 amino acids. V lost 6 bases to trimming and J lost 3 bases; unmatched junction nucleotides: 14. As DNA, the CDR3 is TGTGCCAGCAGTACTTGGGGCGGGAGTGGGGGCTACGAGCAGTACTTC. It yields the protein CASSTWGGSGGYEQYF.

The gene calls are TRBV6-1 and TRBJ2-5; 7 bases are a match to TRBD2. Losses at the gene ends were 2 bases for V and 9 bases for J; bases not matched to a gene: 3. Per the germline V gene, CDR1 is MNHNS and CDR2 is SASEGT. CDR3 length equals 12 residues. CDR3 bases: TGTGCCAGCAGTGAATGGGGGGGAGCCCAGTACTTC. Its protein product is CASSEWGGAQYF.

The gene calls are TRBV29-1 and TRBJ2-7; D assignment may be TRBD1 or TRBD2 (7 bases each). This CDR3 has 15 amino acids. V was trimmed by 4 bases and J by 2 bases, leaving 18 bases between them. Germline V lookup: CDR1 SQVTM, CDR2 ANQGSEA. The CDR3 region is CSVAGQGGVPYEQYF. CDR3 nucleotides: TGCAGCGTTGCCGGGCAGGGGGGGGTCCCCTACGAGCAGTACTTC.

The chain joins TRBV27 to TRBJ1-2; 7 bases line up with TRBD1. Germline CDR1 and CDR2: MNHEY and SMNVEV (reference sequence). The CDR3 loop spans 16 amino acids. V gave up 5 bases and J gave up 4 bases; unmatched junction bases: 13. The CDR3 DNA follows: TGTGCCAGCAGTCCGAGGAGGGGGCGAAACGTCTATGGCTACACCTTC. Translated, it gives CASSPRRGRNVYGYTF.

The genes are TRBV19 and TRBJ1-5, with D tentatively TRBD1 (5 bases). This CDR3 spans 15 amino acids. Germline V gives CDR1 LNHDA, CDR2 SQIVND (reference sequence). V lost 2 bases, J lost 4 bases, and 12 bases lay in between. The CDR3 nucleotides are TGTGCCAGTAGTATAAAAGGGGCAGGGAATCAGCCCCAGCATTTT. Its translation is CASSIKGAGNQPQHF.

The chain links TRBV29-1 to TRBJ2-7; maybe TRBD2 (6 bases). The V gene lost 5 bases and the J gene lost 2 bases, with 16 bases spanning the gap. The CDR3 contains 14 residues. Germline V lookup: CDR1 SQVTM, CDR2 ANQGSEA. The CDR3 spells CSVRGIRDTYEQYF. CDR3 nucleotides: TGCAGCGTTCGCGGGATACGGGATACCTACGAGCAGTACTTC.